This note documents a single T cell receptor (beta chain) sequence. No antigen is known for it. This sample was included in a study of beta chain features in type 1 diabetes. General study points: The naive, central memory and Treg TCRB repertoires showed an apparent similarity that was greater among patients than among healthy donors. Across all four CD4+ subsets, people with type 1 diabetes showed modestly shorter TCRB CDR3s.

This CDR3 region has 15 residues. The germline V and J ends were trimmed by 0 bases and 1 base, with 8 bases remaining between them. Germline V lookup: CDR1 LGHNA, CDR2 YSLEER. The whole isolated RNA underwent reverse transcription, so sequencing captured expressed TCRB transcripts. The read count averaged around 3.6 million across naive, central memory and regulatory T cell samples. Some clones are missing from TCRdb's copy, which holds only in-frame ones; the method was immunoSEQ multiplex PCR. This sample has over 150,000 clones, with about a tenth found just once. The source material was central memory CD4+ T cells from blood. The chain carries TRBV4-3 and TRBJ2-3, with D perhaps TRBD2 (6 bases). The clonotype originates from a man aged 30 to 45 with type 1 diabetes. The CDR3 is CASSQDGRGTDTQYF. The CDR3 DNA is TGCGCCAGCAGCCAAGACGGGAGAGGCACAGATACGCAGTATTTT.